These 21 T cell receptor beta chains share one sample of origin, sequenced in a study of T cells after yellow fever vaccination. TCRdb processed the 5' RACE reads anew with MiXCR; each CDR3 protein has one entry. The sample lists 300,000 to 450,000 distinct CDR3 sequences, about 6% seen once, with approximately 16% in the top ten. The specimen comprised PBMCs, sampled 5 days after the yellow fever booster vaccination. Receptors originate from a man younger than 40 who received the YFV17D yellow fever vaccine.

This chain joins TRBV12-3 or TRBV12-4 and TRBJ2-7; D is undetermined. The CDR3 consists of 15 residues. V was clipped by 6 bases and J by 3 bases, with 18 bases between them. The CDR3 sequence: CASSRRSGRIYEQYF. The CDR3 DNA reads TGTGCCAGCAGCCGCCGGTCAGGACGGATCTACGAGCAGTACTTC.

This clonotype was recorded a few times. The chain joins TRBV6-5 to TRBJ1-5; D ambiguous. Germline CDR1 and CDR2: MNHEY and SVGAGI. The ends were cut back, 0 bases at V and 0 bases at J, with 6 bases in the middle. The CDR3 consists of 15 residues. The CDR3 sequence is CASSYSRGSNQPQHF. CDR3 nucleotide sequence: TGTGCCAGCAGTTACTCGAGAGGTAGCAATCAGCCCCAGCATTTT.

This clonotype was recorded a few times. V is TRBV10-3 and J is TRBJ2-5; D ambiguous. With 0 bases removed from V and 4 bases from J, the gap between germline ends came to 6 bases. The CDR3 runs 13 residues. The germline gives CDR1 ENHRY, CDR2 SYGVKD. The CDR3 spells CAISESELETQYF. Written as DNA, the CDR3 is TGTGCCATCAGTGAGTCGGAGTTAGAGACCCAGTACTTC.

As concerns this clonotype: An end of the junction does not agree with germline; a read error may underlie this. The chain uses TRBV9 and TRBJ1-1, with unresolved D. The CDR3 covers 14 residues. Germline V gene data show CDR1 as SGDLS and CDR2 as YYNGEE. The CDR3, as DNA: TGTGCCTGCAGCCCACCCCTTATGAACACTGAAGCTTTCTTT. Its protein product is CACSPPLMNTEAFF.

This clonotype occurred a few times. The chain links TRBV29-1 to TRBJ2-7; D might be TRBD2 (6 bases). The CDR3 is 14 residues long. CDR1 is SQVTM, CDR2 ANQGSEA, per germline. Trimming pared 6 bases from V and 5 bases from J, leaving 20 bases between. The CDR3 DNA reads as TGCAGCGTCCTCCTACGGGGGAGAAGGGACGAGCAGTACTTC. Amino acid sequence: CSVLLRGRRDEQYF.

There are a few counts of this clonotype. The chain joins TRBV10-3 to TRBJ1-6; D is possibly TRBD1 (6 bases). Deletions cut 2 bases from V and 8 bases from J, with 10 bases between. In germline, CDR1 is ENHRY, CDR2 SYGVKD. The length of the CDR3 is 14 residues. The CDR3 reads CAISETGRHSPLHF. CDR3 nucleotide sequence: TGTGCCATCAGTGAGACAGGGAGGCATTCACCCCTCCACTTT.

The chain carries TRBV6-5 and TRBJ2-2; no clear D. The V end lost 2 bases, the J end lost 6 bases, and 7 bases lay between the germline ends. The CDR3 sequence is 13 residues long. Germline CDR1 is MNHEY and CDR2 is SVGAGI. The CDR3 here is CASSYLGPGELFF. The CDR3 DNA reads TGTGCCAGCAGTTACCTGGGTCCCGGGGAGCTGTTTTTT.

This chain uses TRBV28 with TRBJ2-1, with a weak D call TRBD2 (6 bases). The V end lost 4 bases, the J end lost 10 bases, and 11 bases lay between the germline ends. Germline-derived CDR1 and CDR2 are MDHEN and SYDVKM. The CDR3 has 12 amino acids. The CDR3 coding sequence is TGTGCCAGCAGTTCGGGACTCGGGGAGCAGTTCTTC. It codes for CASSSGLGEQFF.

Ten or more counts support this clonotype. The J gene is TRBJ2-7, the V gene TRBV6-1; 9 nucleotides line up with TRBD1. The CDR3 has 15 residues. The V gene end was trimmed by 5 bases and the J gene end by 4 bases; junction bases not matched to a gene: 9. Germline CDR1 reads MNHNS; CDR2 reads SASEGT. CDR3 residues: CASSPGTGGFYEQYF. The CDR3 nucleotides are TGTGCCAGCAGTCCCGGCACAGGGGGCTTTTACGAGCAGTACTTC.

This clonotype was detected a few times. CDR3 nucleotide sequence: TGTGCCAGCAGTTCTTCCACACATGGTACGCAGTATTTT. Translating gives CASSSSTHGTQYF. V is TRBV12-3 or TRBV12-4 and J is TRBJ2-3; D remains unclear. Trimming left V 4 bases short and J 8 bases short, with 13 bases between. This CDR3 comprises 13 residues.

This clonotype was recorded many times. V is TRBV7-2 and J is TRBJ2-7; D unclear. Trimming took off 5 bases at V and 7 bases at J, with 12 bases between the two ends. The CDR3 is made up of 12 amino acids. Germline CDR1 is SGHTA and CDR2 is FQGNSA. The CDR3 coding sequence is TGTGCCAGCAGCCCTCCCGCCCCTGAGCAGTACTTC. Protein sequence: CASSPPAPEQYF.

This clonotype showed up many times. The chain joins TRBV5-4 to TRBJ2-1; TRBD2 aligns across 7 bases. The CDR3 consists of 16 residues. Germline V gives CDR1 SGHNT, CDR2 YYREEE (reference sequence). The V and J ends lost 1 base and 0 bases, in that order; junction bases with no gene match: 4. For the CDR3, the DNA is TGTGCCAGCAGCTTGTCTGGCGGGAGCTCCTACAATGAGCAGTTCTTC. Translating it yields CASSLSGGSSYNEQFF.

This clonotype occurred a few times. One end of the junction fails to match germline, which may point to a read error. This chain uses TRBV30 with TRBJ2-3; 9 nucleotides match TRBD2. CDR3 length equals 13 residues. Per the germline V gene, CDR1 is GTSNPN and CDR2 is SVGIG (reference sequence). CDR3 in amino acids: CAGRASGIDTQYF. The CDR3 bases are TGTGCCGGGAGGGCTAGCGGGATCGATACGCAGTATTTT. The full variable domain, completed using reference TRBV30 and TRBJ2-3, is SQTIHQWPATLVQPVGSPLSLECTVEGTSNPNLYWYRQAAGRGLQLLFYSVGIGQISSEVPQNLSASRPQDRQFILSSKKLLLSDSGFYLCAGRASGIDTQYFGPGTRLTVL.

CDR3 protein: CASSKREEGLDTQYF. For the CDR3, the DNA is TGTGCCAGCAGTAAGCGGGAGGAGGGGCTCGATACGCAGTATTTT. The chain links TRBV12-3 or TRBV12-4 to TRBJ2-3; 9 bases line up with TRBD2. There are 15 residues in the CDR3. The trim removed 5 bases at V and 6 bases at J, leaving 9 bases unmatched.

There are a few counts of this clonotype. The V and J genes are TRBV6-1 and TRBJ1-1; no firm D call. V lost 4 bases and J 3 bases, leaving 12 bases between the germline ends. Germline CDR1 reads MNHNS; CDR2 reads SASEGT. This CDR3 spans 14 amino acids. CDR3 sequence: CASSAGPADTEAFF. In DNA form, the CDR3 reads TGTGCCAGCAGTGCGGGCCCGGCGGACACTGAAGCTTTCTTT.

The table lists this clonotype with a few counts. The CDR3 DNA reads TGTGCCAGCAGTGTGACAGGGTCTCAGCCCCAGCATTTT. Translated: CASSVTGSQPQHF. V and J are TRBV25-1 and TRBJ1-5; TRBD1 matches 7 bases. V was clipped by 4 bases and J by 6 bases; unmatched bases: 3. Germline V CDR1 and CDR2: MGHDK, SYGVNS. The CDR3 runs to 13 residues.

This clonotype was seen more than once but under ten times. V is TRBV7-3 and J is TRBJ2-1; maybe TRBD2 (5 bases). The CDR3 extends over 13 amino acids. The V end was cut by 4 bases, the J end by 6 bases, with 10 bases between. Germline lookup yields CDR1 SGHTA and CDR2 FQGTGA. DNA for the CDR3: TGTGCCAGCAGCTCACTAGGGCGCAATGAGCAGTTCTTC. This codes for CASSSLGRNEQFF.

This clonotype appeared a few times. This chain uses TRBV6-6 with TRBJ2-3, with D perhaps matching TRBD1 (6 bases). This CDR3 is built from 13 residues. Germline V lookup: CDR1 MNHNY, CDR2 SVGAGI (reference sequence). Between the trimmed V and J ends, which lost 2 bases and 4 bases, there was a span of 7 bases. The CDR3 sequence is CASSYNRADTQYF. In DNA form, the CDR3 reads TGTGCCAGCAGTTACAACAGGGCAGATACGCAGTATTTT.

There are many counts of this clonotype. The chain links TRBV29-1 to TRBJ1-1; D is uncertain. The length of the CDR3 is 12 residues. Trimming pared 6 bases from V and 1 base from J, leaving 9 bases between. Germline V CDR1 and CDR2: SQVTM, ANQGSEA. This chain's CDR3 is CSVDARNTEAFF. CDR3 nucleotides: TGCAGCGTGGACGCCCGGAACACTGAAGCTTTCTTT.

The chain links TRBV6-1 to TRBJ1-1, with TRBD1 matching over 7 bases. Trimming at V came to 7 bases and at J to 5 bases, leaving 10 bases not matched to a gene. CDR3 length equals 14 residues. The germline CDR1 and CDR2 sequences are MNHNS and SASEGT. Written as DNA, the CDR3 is TGTGCCAGCACGAAAGGACAGGTCGAGACTGAAGCTTTCTTT. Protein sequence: CASTKGQVETEAFF.

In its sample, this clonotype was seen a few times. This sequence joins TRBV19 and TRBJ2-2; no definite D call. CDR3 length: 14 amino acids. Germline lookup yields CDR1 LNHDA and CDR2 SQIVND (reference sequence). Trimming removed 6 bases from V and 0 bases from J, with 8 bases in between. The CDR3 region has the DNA TGTGCCAGTAGGGCAGACGCGAACACCGGGGAGCTGTTTTTT. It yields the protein CASRADANTGELFF.